These T cell receptor beta chains were read from a single sample in a study of blood T cell repertoires in COVID-19. Profiled with immunoSEQ multiplex PCR; TCRdb holds only in-frame clones, not every one. The repertoire includes 65,000 to 75,000 clones, 84% of them detected once, and just over 4.5% sits in the top ten. Material for sequencing was peripheral blood. These receptors came from a woman aged 55-70 years with acute or convalescent COVID-19. Both conserved end residues are part of each CDR3. Each record gives: D gene, clone size, V gene, J gene, CDR3 DNA, CDR3 protein. D genes are given only for firm matches. Part of the rows lack a size; the others show once, few, many or a class for expanded clones.

TRBD1	NA	TRBV11-2	TRBJ2-1	TGTGCCAGCAGCTTAGGGACAGGCATCAATGAGCAGTTCTTC	CASSLGTGINEQFF
NA	NA	TRBV27	TRBJ2-7	TGTGCCAGCAGTCCAGCGACAGGAATAGGGGTCGTCGGCAACGAGCAGTACTTC	CASSPATGIGVVGNEQYF
NA	NA	TRBV21-1	TRBJ2-3	TGTGCCAGCAGCAAACGCCCGCCAGCTCAGCGGGGAACAGATACGCAGTATTTT	CASSKRPPAQRGTDTQYF
NA	NA	TRBV11-2	TRBJ1-2	TGTGCCAGCAGCTTAGATTTAGGGGCGTTTGGCTACACCTTC	CASSLDLGAFGYTF
TRBD1	NA	TRBV2	TRBJ2-4	TGTGCCAGCAGTGGACAGGGGGAGGGCATTCAGTACTTC	CASSGQGEGIQYF
TRBD2	NA	TRBV9	TRBJ2-1	TGTGCCAGCAGCGTGCGGGGGGCCCTAGTGAATGAGCAGTTCTTC	CASSVRGALVNEQFF
TRBD2	NA	TRBV5-1	TRBJ2-1	TGCGCCAGCAGCTCGGTTCTAGCGGGGGCCTACAATGAGCAGTTCTTC	CASSSVLAGAYNEQFF
TRBD1	NA	TRBV5-1	TRBJ1-1	TGCGCCAGCAGACCAACCCAACAGGGGTTGGCTGAAGCTTTCTTT	CASRPTQQGLAEAFF
TRBD2	NA	TRBV7-2	TRBJ2-3	TGTGCCAGCAGCTGGGGACTAGCGGGGTTCCAGTATTTT	CASSWGLAGFQYF
TRBD2	NA	TRBV7-3	TRBJ2-3	TGTGCCAGCAGCTTTAAGAGGAAACTAGCGGGGGCCCCTAGCACAGATACGCAGTATTTT	CASSFKRKLAGAPSTDTQYF
NA	NA	TRBV15	TRBJ1-4	TGTGCCACCGGGCAGGGGCGCCTGAGTGAAAAACTGTTTTTT	CATGQGRLSEKLFF
TRBD2	once	TRBV10-3	TRBJ2-1	TGTGCCATCAGGGCTAGCGGGGCGGTCGGGGGTGAGCAGTTCTTC	CAIRASGAVGGEQFF
NA	NA	TRBV10-3	TRBJ2-1	TGTGCCATCAGTGTGGACCCCACCCAGGCTGCGGGTGAGCAGTTCTTC	CAISVDPTQAAGEQFF
NA	few	TRBV3-1/TRBV3-2	TRBJ1-4	TGTGCCAGCAGCCTAGTTGTAGGGACACAGAATGAAAAACTGTTTTTT	CASSLVVGTQNEKLFF
TRBD1	once	TRBV3-1/TRBV3-2	TRBJ2-5	TGTGCCAGCAGCCAAGGGACTCTCCCCGGACAGGCAGAGACCCAGTACTTC	CASSQGTLPGQAETQYF
NA	NA	TRBV6-5	TRBJ1-1	TGTGCCAGCAGTTCGGGGTACTTTCTAAACACTGAAGCTTTCTTT	CASSSGYFLNTEAFF
TRBD1	NA	TRBV6-6	TRBJ1-5	TGTGCCAGCAGTTCCGGGACAGGGGGTATTCAGCCCCAGCATTTT	CASSSGTGGIQPQHF
NA	once	TRBV6-1	TRBJ2-7	TGTGCCAGCAGTGACCCCTGGGAGGGGGCCTACGAGCAGTACTTC	CASSDPWEGAYEQYF
NA	NA	TRBV3-1/TRBV3-2	TRBJ1-1	TGTGCCAGCAGCCATACAGGGACGGTCCCTGAAGCTTTCTTT	CASSHTGTVPEAFF
NA	NA	TRBV5-8	TRBJ1-6	TGTGCCAGCAGCTTCCTAATGTCTCGCGGGGCCCTCCACTTT	CASSFLMSRGALHF
NA	NA	TRBV2	TRBJ1-2	TGTGCCAGCAGACCGAAGCGAGGGACTGAGATTTATGGCTACACCTTC	CASRPKRGTEIYGYTF
NA	once	TRBV19	TRBJ1-2	TGTGCCAGTAGTAATTCGGGGGGGCGCATTAAAGACTACACCTTC	CASSNSGGRIKDYTF
NA	NA	TRBV4-2	TRBJ2-1	TGTGCCAGCAGCCAAGAATGGCAGTCCTCCTACAATGAGCAGTTCTTC	CASSQEWQSSYNEQFF
NA	NA	TRBV29-1	TRBJ2-5	TGCAGCGTATCAAGGGGGGACAGACAAGAGACCCAGTACTTC	CSVSRGDRQETQYF
NA	NA	TRBV11-1	TRBJ1-4	TGTGCCAGCAGCGCCCGAGAGGAGGGTTCTAAAAAACTGTTTTTT	CASSAREEGSKKLFF
TRBD2	few	TRBV24-1	TRBJ2-2	TGTGCCACCAGTGGACTAGCGGGTTCTAACACCGGGGAGCTGTTTTTT	CATSGLAGSNTGELFF
NA	once	TRBV5-4	TRBJ1-1	TGTGCCAGCGGAACTGCAGGGGTGGCTGAAGCTTTCTTT	CASGTAGVAEAFF
TRBD1	NA	TRBV4-1	TRBJ1-2	TGCGCCAGCAGCCAAGCAGGGGGTACTAACTATGGCTACACCTTC	CASSQAGGTNYGYTF
NA	NA	TRBV30	TRBJ2-1	TGTGCCTGGAGTGGTCGAGGGGGGGCGTCTCATAATGAGCAGTTCTTC	CAWSGRGGASHNEQFF
NA	NA	TRBV3-1/TRBV3-2	TRBJ2-2	TGTGCCAGCAGCCAAGGTGGGGGGTATACCGGGGAGCTGTTTTTT	CASSQGGGYTGELFF
NA	NA	TRBV5-1	TRBJ1-3	TGCGCCAGCAGCTTGACTCAACGGAGCTTCTCTGGAAACACCATATATTTT	CASSLTQRSFSGNTIYF
NA	NA	TRBV5-1	TRBJ1-5	TGCGCCAGCAGCTTGGGACAGCGGGGCCAGCCCCAGCATTTT	CASSLGQRGQPQHF
NA	few	TRBV5-1	TRBJ1-1	TGCGCCAGCAGCTCGGCAGGGGAGGGGAACACTGAAGCTTTCTTT	CASSSAGEGNTEAFF
TRBD1	NA	TRBV5-1	TRBJ2-1	TGCGCCAGCAGCTTGGCCCAACTTAGGGACAGGTCTTTGAATGAGCAGTTCTTC	CASSLAQLRDRSLNEQFF
TRBD1	NA	TRBV6-5	TRBJ1-6	TGTGCCAGCAGTTCCCGGGACAGGGGTGCCTCACCCCTCCACTTT	CASSSRDRGASPLHF
TRBD2	NA	TRBV15	TRBJ2-1	TGTGCCACCAGCAGAGATCGGGGGGTCCATGAGCAGTTCTTC	CATSRDRGVHEQFF
NA	NA	TRBV4-1	TRBJ1-5	TGCGCCAGCAGCCAAGATGCAGGGGCCAAACCCCAGCATTTT	CASSQDAGAKPQHF
TRBD1	NA	TRBV18	TRBJ1-6	TGTGCCAGCTCCCCTCGGGGCGGGACAGGGGATTCACCCCTCCACTTT	CASSPRGGTGDSPLHF
NA	NA	TRBV6-5	TRBJ1-2	TGTGCCAGCAGCCACACCAACCATGGCTACACCTTC	CASSHTNHGYTF
NA	NA	TRBV5-8	TRBJ2-3	TGTGCCAGCAGCTATACTGACAGGTTGGCAGATACGCAGTATTTT	CASSYTDRLADTQYF